This entry lists 17 T cell receptor beta chains sequenced from one sample in a study of cytomegalovirus exposure and HLA in healthy donors. Primers for the PCR totalled 60 Vbeta and 13 Jbeta. Profiled with immunoSEQ multiplex PCR; TCRdb holds only in-frame clones, not every one. The sample gives fewer than 200,000 clones, 9.5% of which show up once; approximately 1.3% is in the top ten. Sequencing was carried out using PBMCs. These receptors originate from a woman between 25 and 40 years old in good health and CMV-seropositive.

This clone was observed a few times. This CDR3 reads CASSSKRTGQDGYTF. The CDR3 DNA reads as TGTGCCAGCAGTTCCAAGCGGACAGGTCAGGATGGCTACACCTTC. J is TRBJ1-2 and V is TRBV27; 7 bases align to TRBD1. Looked up from germline, CDR1 is MNHEY and CDR2 is SMNVEV (reference sequence). The CDR3 consists of 15 residues. V trimming: 4 bases; J trimming: 6 bases; junction bases outside the gene matches: 11.

The gene calls are TRBV9 and TRBJ1-1; D is perhaps TRBD1 (6 bases). This CDR3 has 13 amino acids. Trimming took off 3 bases at V and 1 base at J, with 7 bases between the two ends. In germline, CDR1 is SGDLS, CDR2 YYNGEE. Here the CDR3 DNA reads TGTGCCAGCAGCGAGGGACAGAACACTGAAGCTTTCTTT. Protein: CASSEGQNTEAFF.

This clone was picked up a small number of times. The V gene is TRBV5-6, the J gene TRBJ2-1; 8 bases align to TRBD2. Germline V CDR1 and CDR2: SGHDT, YYEEEE. The trim removed 7 bases at V and 4 bases at J, leaving 7 bases unmatched. The CDR3 has 14 residues. The CDR3 coding sequence is TGTGCCAGCCGGGAGGGAATAGGGTACAATGAGCAGTTCTTC. Translated: CASREGIGYNEQFF.

This clone was detected only a few times. The rearrangement uses TRBV15 and TRBJ2-7, with D unclear. This CDR3 contains 14 residues. The germline V and J ends were trimmed by 1 base and 4 bases, with 11 bases remaining between them. CDR1 is LNHNV, CDR2 YYDKDF, per germline (reference sequence). CDR3: CATSRGQREYEQYF. The CDR3 DNA follows: TGTGCCACCAGCAGAGGCCAGCGAGAGTACGAGCAGTACTTC.

The rearrangement links TRBV30 to TRBJ1-2, with D tentatively TRBD1 (6 bases). The germline V and J ends were trimmed by 6 bases and 5 bases, with 19 bases remaining between them. Germline values: CDR1 GTSNPN, CDR2 SVGIG (reference sequence). This CDR3 comprises 14 residues. As DNA, the CDR3 is TGTGCCTGCCAGGACAGTTCGGGGTTATATGGCTACACCTTC. It codes for CACQDSSGLYGYTF.

This clone showed up just a few times. The rearrangement links TRBV4-1 to TRBJ2-1, with unresolved D. The CDR3 covers 13 residues. The V end was cut by 0 bases, the J end by 6 bases, with 6 bases between. Germline-derived CDR1 and CDR2 are MGHRA and YSYEKL. CDR3 protein: CASSQDPFNEQFF. The CDR3 DNA reads as TGCGCCAGCAGCCAAGACCCTTTCAATGAGCAGTTCTTC.

Only a few counts were recorded for this clone. The rearrangement uses TRBV12-5 and TRBJ2-7, with D possibly TRBD1 on 6 matching bases. This CDR3 region has 16 residues. From germline, CDR1 is LGHNT and CDR2 FRNRAP. The ends were cut back, 3 bases at V and 3 bases at J, with 18 bases in the middle. This CDR3 reads CASGLDAGAKFYEQYF. CDR3 coding DNA: TGTGCTAGTGGTTTAGACGCAGGGGCTAAGTTCTACGAGCAGTACTTC.

This clone was detected a few times. V and J are TRBV9 and TRBJ2-1; TRBD1 matches at 10 bases. V was clipped by 4 bases and J by 8 bases; unmatched bases: 6. This CDR3 region has 14 residues. CDR1 and CDR2 (germline): SGDLS, YYNGEE. This chain's CDR3 is CASSRTGGKYEQFF. Here the CDR3 DNA reads TGTGCCAGCAGCCGGACAGGGGGTAAATATGAGCAGTTCTTC.

This clone turned up a few times. The V gene is TRBV5-1, the J gene TRBJ1-1, with 7 bases fitting TRBD1. The CDR3 length is 15 residues. V dropped 4 bases and J dropped 0; count of bases not matched to a gene: 6. From germline, CDR1 is SGHRS and CDR2 YFSETQ. DNA for the CDR3: TGCGCCAGCAGCGACCCGACAGGGATGAACACTGAAGCTTTCTTT. It specifies CASSDPTGMNTEAFF. Using reference TRBV5-1 and TRBJ1-1 for the parts outside the CDR3, the full variable domain is KAGVTQTPRYLIKTRGQQVTLSCSPISGHRSVSWYQQTPGQGLQFLFEYFSETQRNKGNFPGRFSGRQFSNSRSEMNVSTLELGDSALYLCASSDPTGMNTEAFFGQGTRLTVV.

This clone was seen more than once but under ten times. For the CDR3, the DNA is TGTGCCTGGAGAGCTTGGACTAGCGGATACAATGAGCAGTTCTTC. The encoded protein is CAWRAWTSGYNEQFF. The chain carries TRBV30 and TRBJ2-1; 10 bases map to TRBD2. There are 15 residues in the CDR3. The trim removed 3 bases at V and 4 bases at J, leaving 6 bases unmatched. Looked up from germline, CDR1 is GTSNPN and CDR2 is SVGIG (reference sequence).

This clone was observed a handful of times. The chain carries TRBV27 and TRBJ1-1; D uncertain. V lost 1 base and J lost 7, with 13 bases in between. Germline V lookup: CDR1 MNHEY, CDR2 SMNVEV (reference sequence). The CDR3 has 14 residues. CDR3 DNA sequence: TGTGCCAGCAGTTTATATCCGGGAATAGGTGAAGCTTTCTTT. Its protein product is CASSLYPGIGEAFF.

This clone was observed a handful of times. This chain joins TRBV5-1 and TRBJ2-1; the match to TRBD2 covers 10 bases. Germline assignment: CDR1 SGHRS and CDR2 YFSETQ. The CDR3 is 16 amino acids. J was trimmed by 4 bases and V by 2 bases; bases with no gene match: 6. In nucleotides, the CDR3 is TGCGCCAGCAGCTTAGGTTCTAGCGGGAGATACAATGAGCAGTTCTTC. Protein: CASSLGSSGRYNEQFF.

This clone was observed a handful of times. The rearrangement joins TRBV7-3 to TRBJ2-5, with TRBD1 matching over 10 bases. The CDR3 is made up of 15 amino acids. V trimming: 5 bases; J trimming: 5 bases; junction bases outside the gene matches: 8. Germline loops: CDR1 SGHTA, CDR2 FQGTGA. As DNA, the CDR3 is TGTGCCAGCAGCCGACGGGGGACAGGGGACGAGACCCAGTACTTC. It encodes CASSRRGTGDETQYF.

This chain joins TRBV27 and TRBJ2-1; D may be TRBD1 (5 bases). This CDR3 is 13 amino acids long. Germline CDR1 reads MNHEY; CDR2 reads SMNVEV (reference sequence). Trimming removed 5 bases at V and 10 bases at J, with 15 bases between. CDR3: CASSLIQETEQFF. The CDR3 region has the DNA TGTGCCAGCAGTCTGATACAGGAGACCGAGCAGTTCTTC.

The chain combines TRBV5-5 with TRBJ1-2; the D gene is possibly TRBD1 (5 bases). The germline gives CDR1 SGHKS, CDR2 YYEKEE (reference sequence). The V gene lost 0 bases and the J gene lost 4 bases, with 13 bases spanning the gap. CDR3 length: 15 amino acids. CDR3 sequence reads: CASSLDVGRRYGYTF. Here the CDR3 DNA reads TGTGCCAGCAGCTTGGACGTGGGGCGTCGCTATGGCTACACCTTC.

CDR3 in DNA: TGTGCCAGCAGTGAATACAGGGAAGGAACGTTCTTC. It is translated as CASSEYREGTFF. V gene TRBV2 combines with J gene TRBJ2-1; a weak D match, TRBD1 (6 bases). The CDR3 runs 12 residues. Germline assignment: CDR1 SNHLY and CDR2 FYNNEI. The V gene lost 2 bases and the J gene lost 15 bases, with 14 bases spanning the gap.

Points on this clone: This same CDR3 is encoded by further DNA sequences in the sample. The V call is TRBV30, the J call TRBJ1-5, with TRBD1 as a possible D gene (6 bases). The CDR3 runs to 13 residues. In germline, CDR1 is GTSNPN, CDR2 SVGIG (reference sequence). V shed 0 bases and J shed 4 bases, with 7 bases lying between them. CDR3 sequence: CAWSVRGNQPQHF. CDR3 nucleotide sequence: TGTGCCTGGAGTGTTAGGGGGAATCAGCCCCAGCATTTT.